This TCR beta chain was identified during a study of T cell responses to AZD1222 COVID-19 vaccine. A remark on this clone: Antigen unknown.

TCRdb keeps only in-frame clones here, not all; method: immunoSEQ multiplex PCR. The table shows 120,000 to 150,000 clones, with around four fifths occurring only once. Points from the study as a whole: Donors were largely white British and mainly female; clonal diversity was possibly underestimated.

Per germline, CDR1 LNHDA and CDR2 SQIVND (reference sequence). Trimming took 6 bases from V and 3 from J, leaving 9 bases between them. The CDR3 is 13 residues long. The sequencing here drew on peripheral blood, taken on day 0 of MenACWY control vaccination. The chain couples TRBV19 to TRBJ1-5; the D gene is possibly TRBD1 (6 bases). This receptor was identified in an adult in good health. The CDR3 bases are TGTGCCAGTAGCCAGGGGCACAATCAGCCCCAGCATTTT. Protein product: CASSQGHNQPQHF.